This TCR beta chain comes out of a study of CD8+ T cells in alopecia areata. cDNA serving as the sequencing template came from extracted, reverse transcribed RNA. Sequencing was performed with immunoSEQ multiplex PCR; in TCRdb, only in-frame clones are kept and a portion is missing. Altogether 150,000 to 200,000 clones are present, roughly 60% being singletons, with the ten largest covering 1%. Treatment denoted: oral pan-JAK inhibitor, 5-10 mg twice daily. This clonotype was obtained from a human donor with alopecia areata. This specimen consisted of CD4+ T cells sorted from blood, obtained at week 24, from a patient treated with tofacitinib.

CDR3 nucleotides: TGTGCCAGCAGGGGGGGCGCCCGATCCTACAATGAGCAGTTCTTC. This codes for CASRGGARSYNEQFF. V is TRBV7-2 and J is TRBJ2-1; D possibly matches TRBD1 or TRBD2 (6 bases each). The CDR3 totals 15 residues. Trimming shortened V by 6 bases and J by 1 base, and 13 bases separated the two germline ends. The germline V gene encodes CDR1 SGHTA and CDR2 FQGNSA.